This is a list of T cell receptor beta chains from one sample in a study of OX40 agonist ivuxolimab in advanced cancers. TCRdb's copy holds only in-frame clones and misses some; the assay was immunoSEQ multiplex PCR. The sample lists 96,000 or so clones, 90% occurring once. The material sequenced was CD4+ or CD8+ T cells sorted from blood, taken in a trial of the OX40 agonist ivuxolimab. Receptor source: an adult with an advanced solid tumor such as melanoma, head and neck, liver or kidney cancer. CDR3s leave out the opening cysteine and the closing phenylalanine or tryptophan. Clone size is given for some rows only: seen once, a few or many times, or a class if the clone is expanded.

J gene: TRBJ2-1
V gene: TRBV7-3
clone size: -
CDR3 protein: ASSPSGTRHSYNEQF

J gene: TRBJ2-2
V gene: TRBV11-3
clone size: once
CDR3 protein: ASSSGGTGELF

J gene: TRBJ1-5
V gene: TRBV29-1
clone size: medium-sized
CDR3 protein: SVEYSGDQPQH

J gene: TRBJ2-5
V gene: TRBV7-6
clone size: -
CDR3 protein: ASSRSENQETQY

J gene: TRBJ1-5
V gene: TRBV6-7
clone size: -
CDR3 protein: ASSHDSLGTRDQPQH

J gene: TRBJ2-5
V gene: TRBV4-3
clone size: -
CDR3 protein: ASSPSGGGIGETQY

J gene: TRBJ2-6
V gene: TRBV6-1
clone size: few
CDR3 protein: ASITTSGANVLT

J gene: TRBJ1-6
V gene: TRBV7-9
clone size: -
CDR3 protein: ASSLGHQNSPLH

J gene: TRBJ2-3
V gene: TRBV11-2
clone size: -
CDR3 protein: ASSLVGMGGRRPDTQY

J gene: TRBJ2-7
V gene: TRBV30
clone size: -
CDR3 protein: AWSTYSGTYEQY

J gene: TRBJ2-7
V gene: TRBV27
clone size: -
CDR3 protein: ASSFGGGGAYEQY

J gene: TRBJ1-1
V gene: TRBV28
clone size: -
CDR3 protein: ASSFQDRGTEAF

J gene: TRBJ2-1
V gene: TRBV28
clone size: -
CDR3 protein: ASSLTPALAGAEQF

J gene: TRBJ2-2
V gene: TRBV9
clone size: -
CDR3 protein: ASSVGAGNTGELF

J gene: TRBJ1-2
V gene: TRBV11-2
clone size: -
CDR3 protein: ASSLVPQIYGYT

J gene: TRBJ1-2
V gene: TRBV6-5
clone size: -
CDR3 protein: ASSSTGKYGYT

J gene: TRBJ1-2
V gene: TRBV14
clone size: few
CDR3 protein: ASSQLTPSYGYT

J gene: TRBJ1-3
V gene: TRBV5-6
clone size: -
CDR3 protein: ASSLGPSGNTIY

J gene: TRBJ2-5
V gene: TRBV9
clone size: -
CDR3 protein: ASSPGGAGETQY

J gene: TRBJ1-3
V gene: TRBV5-5
clone size: -
CDR3 protein: ASSFGGDSGNTIY

J gene: TRBJ2-1
V gene: TRBV4-1
clone size: -
CDR3 protein: ASSQMVAGVGEQF

J gene: TRBJ2-1
V gene: TRBV6-5
clone size: -
CDR3 protein: ATTVGRNEQF

J gene: TRBJ2-7
V gene: TRBV2
clone size: -
CDR3 protein: ASSPVGGSYEQY

J gene: TRBJ2-3
V gene: TRBV5-1
clone size: -
CDR3 protein: ASSLGGQGATSTDTQY

J gene: TRBJ2-7
V gene: TRBV11-3
clone size: once
CDR3 protein: ASSLSGQGYSYEQY

J gene: TRBJ2-7
V gene: TRBV7-2
clone size: -
CDR3 protein: ASSLYRNRGANEQY

J gene: TRBJ1-4
V gene: TRBV5-1
clone size: -
CDR3 protein: ASSLEAGAREKLF

J gene: TRBJ1-6
V gene: TRBV27
clone size: -
CDR3 protein: ASGGDRGRNSPLH

J gene: TRBJ1-4
V gene: TRBV10-2
clone size: -
CDR3 protein: ASSRWGSDEKLF

J gene: TRBJ2-5
V gene: TRBV2
clone size: -
CDR3 protein: ASSEALTGGRETQY

J gene: TRBJ2-7
V gene: TRBV6-7
clone size: -
CDR3 protein: ASTSGQASYEQY

J gene: TRBJ2-1
V gene: TRBV10-2
clone size: -
CDR3 protein: ASAEDVTYNEQF

J gene: TRBJ1-3
V gene: TRBV15
clone size: -
CDR3 protein: ATSRDRARLTSGNTIY

J gene: TRBJ2-5
V gene: TRBV18
clone size: once
CDR3 protein: ASSPDAGGQETQY

J gene: TRBJ2-1
V gene: TRBV4-3
clone size: once
CDR3 protein: ASSQEKVLRLVDEQF

J gene: TRBJ1-2
V gene: TRBV29-1
clone size: few
CDR3 protein: SLLQGDGYGYT

J gene: TRBJ2-1
V gene: TRBV18
clone size: -
CDR3 protein: ASSTRTSGPYNEQF

J gene: TRBJ2-2
V gene: TRBV4-3
clone size: -
CDR3 protein: ASSQDRPGELF

J gene: TRBJ2-7
V gene: TRBV27
clone size: few
CDR3 protein: ASGYRGLSSYEQY

J gene: TRBJ2-5
V gene: TRBV7-2
clone size: -
CDR3 protein: ASRFRQGGETQY

J gene: TRBJ2-2
V gene: TRBV11-3
clone size: -
CDR3 protein: ASSLGGSTGELF

J gene: TRBJ2-2
V gene: TRBV7-2
clone size: -
CDR3 protein: ASSLVLARTGELF

J gene: TRBJ2-1
V gene: TRBV19
clone size: -
CDR3 protein: ASQWQSGTSHLEQF

J gene: TRBJ2-5
V gene: TRBV19
clone size: -
CDR3 protein: ASSIGGTLQETQY

J gene: TRBJ2-3
V gene: TRBV14
clone size: -
CDR3 protein: ASSQRTGGGTDTQY

J gene: TRBJ2-7
V gene: TRBV6-1
clone size: -
CDR3 protein: ASSESGLGSYEQY

J gene: TRBJ2-6
V gene: TRBV4-2
clone size: -
CDR3 protein: ASSPGHSSGANVLT

J gene: TRBJ1-3
V gene: TRBV6-6
clone size: -
CDR3 protein: ASRFLSARNTIY

J gene: TRBJ2-6
V gene: TRBV5-4
clone size: -
CDR3 protein: ASSLRRMAGANVLT

J gene: TRBJ2-7
V gene: TRBV6-5
clone size: once
CDR3 protein: ASSSGRNYEQY

J gene: TRBJ1-6
V gene: TRBV30
clone size: -
CDR3 protein: AWSNQDSPLH

J gene: TRBJ2-3
V gene: TRBV27
clone size: -
CDR3 protein: ASSLVTSGYTDTQY

J gene: TRBJ2-5
V gene: TRBV6-1
clone size: -
CDR3 protein: ASSVSEETQY